This entry lists 27 T cell receptor beta chains sequenced from one sample in a study of cytomegalovirus exposure and HLA in healthy donors (dated by TCRdb to about 2017). Library preparation was by the immunoSEQ multiplex PCR assay. The multiplex PCR relied on a mix of 60 forward primers for TCR Vbeta segments and 13 reverse primers for TCR Jbeta segments. Drawn from immuneACCESS, this table holds only the in-frame rearrangements with V and J called that TCRdb kept. Clones are partly lost; checked studies trace under half to an unresolved V gene and leave the rest unexplained. The table for this sample lists fewer than 75,000 clones; around three quarters of them were counted only once. The top ten constitute about 4.5% of the sample. Sequencing was carried out using PBMCs. The receptors shown here come from a woman in her twenties or thirties in good health and CMV-seronegative.

The chain employs TRBV6-5 and TRBJ1-2; 7 nucleotides line up with TRBD1. V lost 6 bases to trimming and J lost 7 bases; unmatched junction nucleotides: 11. The CDR3 length is 14 residues. Germline lookup yields CDR1 MNHEY and CDR2 SVGAGI. Written as DNA, the CDR3 is TGTGCCAGCAGATCCGGGACAGTGGGGTTTGGCTACACCTTC. Protein product: CASRSGTVGFGYTF.

In DNA, the CDR3 is TGTGCCAGCAGCTTAGCTGCGGGAGGGAGGCAAGAGACCCAGTACTTC. It translates to CASSLAAGGRQETQYF. J is TRBJ2-5 and V is TRBV11-2; 9 positions agree with TRBD2. Germline trimming cut 1 base from V and 2 bases from J; bases unmatched to any gene: 5. The CDR3 contains 16 residues. Per germline, CDR1 SGHAT and CDR2 FQNNGV. The whole variable domain, remainder taken from reference TRBV11-2 and TRBJ2-5, is EAGVAQSPRYKIIEKRQSVAFWCNPISGHATLYWYQQILGQGPKLLIQFQNNGVVDDSQLPKDRFSAERLKGVDSTLKIQPAKLEDSAVYLCASSLAAGGRQETQYFGPGTRLLVL.

This chain joins TRBV13 and TRBJ2-7, with 7 bases that match TRBD1. The CDR3 totals 15 residues. Germline V gene data show CDR1 as PRHDT and CDR2 as FYEKMQ (reference sequence). J gave up 6 bases and V 5 bases, and 13 bases lay outside the gene matches. CDR3 DNA: TGTGCCAGCAGCCCTACAGGGGCCAGGGAAGGCGAGCAGTACTTC. Its translation is CASSPTGAREGEQYF. Filled out from reference TRBV13 and TRBJ2-7, the complete variable domain reads AAGVIQSPRHLIKEKRETATLKCYPIPRHDTVYWYQQGPGQDPQFLISFYEKMQSDKGSIPDRFSAQQFSDYHSELNMSSLELGDSALYFCASSPTGAREGEQYFGPGTRLTVT.

The J gene is TRBJ1-4, the V gene TRBV19; 9 nucleotides agree with TRBD1. V lost 4 bases, J lost 15 bases, and 3 bases stayed unmatched. The CDR3 has 11 residues. Germline CDR1 and CDR2: LNHDA and SQIVND (reference sequence). CDR3 loop: CASSNRDRVFF. CDR3 nucleotides: TGTGCCAGTAGTAACCGGGACAGGGTGTTTTTT.

The rearrangement links TRBV4-2 to TRBJ1-1, with TRBD1 as a possible D gene (6 bases). Germline V gene data show CDR1 as LGHNA and CDR2 as YNFKEQ. Trimming took 4 bases from V and 2 from J, leaving 8 bases between them. The CDR3 totals 13 residues. Written as DNA, the CDR3 is TGTGCCAGCAGCCGGGGGCGCAACACTGAAGCTTTCTTT. It specifies CASSRGRNTEAFF.

The rearrangement uses TRBV30 and TRBJ2-3; 11 bases are shared with TRBD2. With 4 bases clipped from V and 3 bases from J, the junction kept 3 bases outside the gene matches. This CDR3 is 14 amino acids long. The V gene's germline CDR1 is GTSNPN and CDR2 SVGIG (reference sequence). The CDR3 spells CAWIAGGFTDTQYF. CDR3 bases: TGTGCCTGGATAGCGGGGGGGTTTACAGATACGCAGTATTTT.

CDR3 in amino acids: CASSESLTGTYEQYF. In nucleotides, the CDR3 is TGCGCCAGCAGTGAGTCGTTGACAGGGACCTACGAGCAGTACTTC. The chain uses TRBV10-1 and TRBJ2-7, with TRBD1 matching 7 bases. The length of the CDR3 is 15 residues. Germline CDR1 is WNHNN and CDR2 is SYGVQD (reference sequence). V shed 0 bases, J shed 2 bases, and the junction held 4 bases outside the gene matches.

V is TRBV7-2 and J is TRBJ2-2; 7 bases line up with TRBD2. The V gene end was trimmed by 3 bases and the J gene end by 7 bases; junction bases not matched to a gene: 11. This CDR3 is 16 amino acids long. Germline V lookup: CDR1 SGHTA, CDR2 FQGNSA. The CDR3 region has the DNA TGTGCCAGCAGCTTTCCTAGCGGCCTCCGGGGCGGGGAGCTGTTTTTT. Translation gives CASSFPSGLRGGELFF. The variable domain in full, completed from reference TRBV7-2 and TRBJ2-2, reads GAGVSQSPSNKVTEKGKDVELRCDPISGHTALYWYRQSLGQGLEFLIYFQGNSAPDKSGLPSDRFSAERTGGSVSTLTIQRTQQEDSAVYLCASSFPSGLRGGELFFGEGSRLTVL.

This clone was detected only once. The chain couples TRBV6-5 to TRBJ1-1, with TRBD1 as a possible D gene (6 bases). The ends were cut back, 4 bases at V and 5 bases at J, with 11 bases in the middle. The germline gives CDR1 MNHEY, CDR2 SVGAGI. The CDR3 runs 13 residues. The CDR3 spells CASSFRGLTEAFF. CDR3 DNA sequence: TGTGCCAGCAGTTTCAGGGGTTTGACTGAAGCTTTCTTT.

The J gene is TRBJ1-1, the V gene TRBV5-1; the D gene is possibly TRBD1 (6 bases). Germline-derived CDR1 and CDR2 are SGHRS and YFSETQ. CDR3 size: 14 residues. V was pared by 0 bases and J by 7 bases, with 13 bases between. The CDR3 sequence: CASSLAAGASEAFF. The DNA of the CDR3 is TGCGCCAGCAGCTTGGCCGCAGGGGCTAGTGAAGCTTTCTTT.

This chain links TRBV5-1 with TRBJ2-5; maybe TRBD1 (6 bases). Trimming pared 3 bases from V and 5 bases from J, leaving 20 bases between. The germline gives CDR1 SGHRS, CDR2 YFSETQ. The CDR3 length is 16 residues. This CDR3 reads CASSSLLGPQGETQYF. The CDR3 bases are TGCGCCAGCAGCTCACTCCTAGGGCCCCAGGGGGAGACCCAGTACTTC.

The V call is TRBV30, the J call TRBJ2-2; 8 bases match TRBD2. The CDR3 loop spans 14 amino acids. Germline loops: CDR1 GTSNPN, CDR2 SVGIG (reference sequence). The ends lost 2 bases at V and 3 bases at J; junction bases unmatched: 2. The CDR3 coding sequence is TGTGCCTGGAGTCGGGGGGGTGACACCGGGGAGCTGTTTTTT. Its translation: CAWSRGGDTGELFF.

The rearrangement joins TRBV5-1 to TRBJ2-5, with 7 bases fitting TRBD1. V shed 1 base and J 1 base; nucleotides not matched to a gene: 1. The CDR3 has 14 amino acids. The V gene's germline CDR1 is SGHRS and CDR2 YFSETQ. The CDR3 protein is CASSLRDSQETQYF. For the CDR3, the DNA is TGCGCCAGCAGCTTGAGGGACAGCCAAGAGACCCAGTACTTC.

The chain links TRBV4-2 to TRBJ1-1; D is undetermined. CDR3 length: 16 residues. Germline V CDR1 and CDR2: LGHNA, YNFKEQ. The V and J ends lost 0 bases and 8 bases respectively, with 19 bases between them. The CDR3 protein is CASSQDLVSRSGEAFF. The DNA for the CDR3 is TGTGCCAGCAGCCAAGATTTGGTAAGCAGGAGCGGCGAAGCTTTCTTT.

The chain has TRBV27 and TRBJ2-2, with a tentative D call TRBD2 (6 bases). The CDR3 runs to 13 residues. Deletions cut 10 bases from V and 3 bases from J, with 12 bases between. Germline CDR1 and CDR2: MNHEY and SMNVEV (reference sequence). CDR3 in DNA: TGTGCCACCTCCCGGAGGGACACCGGGGAGCTGTTTTTT. Amino acids: CATSRRDTGELFF.

This clone was seen a handful of times. The chain links TRBV2 to TRBJ2-1; D is perhaps TRBD1 (5 bases). This CDR3 is 14 amino acids long. The germline V gene has CDR1 SNHLY and CDR2 FYNNEI. Trimming shortened V by 4 bases and J by 9 bases, and 16 bases separated the two germline ends. CDR3 DNA: TGTGCCAGCAGTGGTCCAGGGCGCCCGGGTGAGCAGTTCTTC. Its protein product is CASSGPGRPGEQFF.

This rearrangement joins TRBV5-1 to TRBJ1-2; TRBD1 agrees at 8 bases. With V trimmed by 2 bases and J by 8 bases, 5 bases remained unmatched. Per germline, CDR1 SGHRS and CDR2 YFSETQ. This CDR3 has 13 amino acids. In DNA, the CDR3 is TGCGCCAGCAGCTTCCAGGGGGCTCAAGGCTACACCTTC. Residues: CASSFQGAQGYTF. The full variable domain, completed using reference TRBV5-1 and TRBJ1-2, is KAGVTQTPRYLIKTRGQQVTLSCSPISGHRSVSWYQQTPGQGLQFLFEYFSETQRNKGNFPGRFSGRQFSNSRSEMNVSTLELGDSALYLCASSFQGAQGYTFGSGTRLTVV.

The rearrangement links TRBV27 to TRBJ2-1; D remains ambiguous. The CDR3 length is 15 residues. The germline V gene encodes CDR1 MNHEY and CDR2 SMNVEV (reference sequence). Between the trimmed V and J ends, which lost 0 bases and 6 bases, there was a span of 12 bases. CDR3: CASSLSISRGNEQFF. CDR3 sequence (DNA): TGTGCCAGCAGTTTATCGATCTCGCGAGGCAATGAGCAGTTCTTC.

The J gene is TRBJ1-2, the V gene TRBV30, with TRBD1 identical over 7 bases. Germline CDR1 reads GTSNPN; CDR2 reads SVGIG (reference sequence). The length of the CDR3 is 17 residues. V lost 5 bases, J lost 1 base, and 16 bases stayed unmatched. CDR3 residues: CAWRNGGQRRVNYGYTF. The CDR3 coding sequence is TGTGCCTGGCGTAACGGGGGACAGAGAAGGGTTAACTATGGCTACACCTTC.

CDR3 region: CASSVLSLGSDTQYF. In nucleotides, the CDR3 is TGTGCCAGCAGCGTCTTATCACTAGGCTCAGATACGCAGTATTTT. The chain carries TRBV9 and TRBJ2-3; a weak D match, TRBD2 (5 bases). The germline V and J ends were trimmed by 2 bases and 4 bases, with 14 bases remaining between them. The CDR3 length is 15 residues. The germline gives CDR1 SGDLS, CDR2 YYNGEE.

This clone was detected a few times. The chain is built from TRBV4-1 and TRBJ2-1; D is ambiguous. CDR3 length: 16 amino acids. The germline CDR1 and CDR2 sequences are MGHRA and YSYEKL. V was clipped by 0 bases and J by 1 base, with 10 bases between them. DNA for the CDR3: TGCGCCAGCAGCCAAGAGATACGCGGTTCCTACAATGAGCAGTTCTTC. It codes for CASSQEIRGSYNEQFF.

This chain uses TRBV11-2 with TRBJ1-6, with TRBD1 matching over 9 bases. The J segment lost 14 bases and the V segment lost 5 bases, leaving 7 bases of the junction unmatched. The CDR3 loop spans 13 amino acids. The germline V gene has CDR1 SGHAT and CDR2 FQNNGV. CDR3 bases: TGTGCCAGCAGCCCCAACCGGGACAGGGCCCTCCACTTT. This codes for CASSPNRDRALHF.

This clone showed up just a few times. The rearrangement uses TRBV30 and TRBJ1-2; TRBD1 matches at 7 bases. Germline V CDR1 and CDR2: GTSNPN, SVGIG (reference sequence). V was clipped by 0 bases and J by 7 bases; unmatched bases: 2. The length of the CDR3 is 12 residues. CDR3 nucleotide sequence: TGTGCCTGGAGTGTACAGGGGCTTGGCTACACCTTC. Translating it yields CAWSVQGLGYTF.

The V call is TRBV5-4, the J call TRBJ2-7, with 7 bases identical to TRBD1. Germline V CDR1 and CDR2: SGHNT, YYREEE (reference sequence). The V gene end was trimmed by 2 bases and the J gene end by 2 bases; junction bases not matched to a gene: 4. The CDR3 spans 14 residues. The DNA of the CDR3 is TGTGCCAGCAGCTTCCGGGACAGAACCTACGAGCAGTACTTC. This codes for CASSFRDRTYEQYF. The complete variable domain, with remaining parts taken from reference TRBV5-4 and TRBJ2-7, reads ETGVTQSPTHLIKTRGQQVTLRCSSQSGHNTVSWYQQALGQGPQFIFQYYREEENGRGNFPPRFSGLQFPNYSSELNVNALELDDSALYLCASSFRDRTYEQYFGPGTRLTVT.

This clone was seen just once. This chain uses TRBV6-5 with TRBJ2-2; D is perhaps TRBD1 (6 bases). The CDR3 runs 15 residues. Between the trimmed V and J ends, which lost 2 bases and 4 bases, there was a span of 11 bases. The germline gives CDR1 MNHEY, CDR2 SVGAGI. The CDR3 bases are TGTGCCAGCAGTTACGGACAGTCAACCACCGGGGAGCTGTTTTTT. Its translation is CASSYGQSTTGELFF.

The chain combines TRBV29-1 with TRBJ1-5; D gene unclear. Looked up from germline, CDR1 is SQVTM and CDR2 is ANQGSEA. Trimming pared 4 bases from V and 0 bases from J, leaving 7 bases between. The CDR3 spans 13 residues. CDR3 in amino acids: CSVGSVSNQPQHF. The CDR3 region has the DNA TGCAGCGTTGGTTCAGTTAGCAATCAGCCCCAGCATTTT.

The chain carries TRBV7-9 and TRBJ1-6; D perhaps matches TRBD1 (5 bases). This CDR3 is built from 14 residues. V shed 4 bases and J shed 8 bases, with 12 bases lying between them. CDR1 is SEHNR, CDR2 FQNEAQ, per germline (reference sequence). Written as DNA, the CDR3 is TGTGCCAGCAGCTCGGACACAAAATATTCACCCCTCCACTTT. It encodes CASSSDTKYSPLHF.